This is a list of T cell receptor beta chains from one sample in a study of blood T cell repertoires in COVID-19. Repertoires were generated with immunoSEQ multiplex PCR, while TCRdb's copy carries only in-frame clones and drops some. The sample records around 250,000 clones, about 91% being singletons. Sequencing was carried out using PBMCs or T cells enriched from blood (not recorded which). These receptors were obtained from a woman in her thirties or forties with acute COVID-19. The CDR3 runs from the conserved cysteine through the conserved F or W. The order of the fields is clone size, D gene, V gene, J gene, CDR3 DNA, CDR3 protein. The D gene is left open where the match is weak. Expanded clones get a size class; other rows say once, few or many, or leave the size out.

clone_size: .; d_call: TRBD2; v_call: TRBV24-1; j_call: TRBJ2-1; cdr3_nt: TGTGCCACCAGTGAATATAGCGGGAGGCGTTCCAATGAGCAGTTCTTC; cdr3_aa: CATSEYSGRRSNEQFF
clone_size: .; d_call: .; v_call: TRBV10-3; j_call: TRBJ2-2; cdr3_nt: TGTGCCATCACCCGGGAGTACCGCACCGGGGAGCTGTTTTTT; cdr3_aa: CAITREYRTGELFF
clone_size: .; d_call: TRBD1; v_call: TRBV7-6; j_call: TRBJ2-1; cdr3_nt: TGTGCCAGCAGCTTAGCGGGTTTGACAGGGGGCAAGTATGAGCAGTTCTTC; cdr3_aa: CASSLAGLTGGKYEQFF
clone_size: few; d_call: .; v_call: TRBV3-1/TRBV3-2; j_call: TRBJ2-1; cdr3_nt: TGTGCCAGCAGCCAAGCTAAGCCGCCGGTCTTC; cdr3_aa: CASSQAKPPVF
clone_size: once; d_call: TRBD1; v_call: TRBV15; j_call: TRBJ1-2; cdr3_nt: TGTGCCACCAGCGGGGGACAGGGGAACTATGGCTACACCTTC; cdr3_aa: CATSGGQGNYGYTF
clone_size: .; d_call: .; v_call: TRBV27; j_call: TRBJ2-7; cdr3_nt: TGTGCCAGCAGTCTGACGGGATCCTACGAGCAGTACTTC; cdr3_aa: CASSLTGSYEQYF
clone_size: .; d_call: TRBD1; v_call: TRBV9; j_call: TRBJ1-3; cdr3_nt: TGTGCCAGCAGCGCGGACAGGGGGGACACCATATATTTT; cdr3_aa: CASSADRGDTIYF
clone_size: few; d_call: .; v_call: TRBV5-1; j_call: TRBJ2-3; cdr3_nt: TGCGCCAGCAGTTTATTCACAGCTAGCACAGATACGCAGTATTTT; cdr3_aa: CASSLFTASTDTQYF
clone_size: once; d_call: .; v_call: TRBV9; j_call: TRBJ2-2; cdr3_nt: TGTGCCAGCAGCTACGTGGGAGGGGGCACCGGGGAGCTGTTTTTT; cdr3_aa: CASSYVGGGTGELFF
clone_size: .; d_call: .; v_call: TRBV6-5; j_call: TRBJ2-1; cdr3_nt: TGTGCCAGCAGTTATTCCCGTTACAATGAGCAGTTCTTC; cdr3_aa: CASSYSRYNEQFF
clone_size: once; d_call: .; v_call: TRBV27; j_call: TRBJ2-5; cdr3_nt: TGTGCCAGCAGGGTACTAGCCCAAGAGACCCAGTACTTC; cdr3_aa: CASRVLAQETQYF
clone_size: .; d_call: .; v_call: TRBV18; j_call: TRBJ2-1; cdr3_nt: TGTGCCAGCACGACAGGCAATGAGCAGTTCTTC; cdr3_aa: CASTTGNEQFF
clone_size: .; d_call: .; v_call: TRBV6-2/TRBV6-3; j_call: TRBJ1-5; cdr3_nt: TGTGCCAGCAGTTACCCCAGGGGAAACGGGCAGCCCCAGCATTTT; cdr3_aa: CASSYPRGNGQPQHF
clone_size: .; d_call: TRBD2; v_call: TRBV6-2/TRBV6-3; j_call: TRBJ2-3; cdr3_nt: TGTGCCAGCAGTTTGAGCGGGGTCCGCACAGATACGCAGTATTTT; cdr3_aa: CASSLSGVRTDTQYF
clone_size: .; d_call: TRBD1; v_call: TRBV11-3; j_call: TRBJ2-1; cdr3_nt: TGTGCCAGCAGCTTAGGACAGGGTAATTACAATGAGCAGTTCTTC; cdr3_aa: CASSLGQGNYNEQFF
clone_size: .; d_call: .; v_call: TRBV15; j_call: TRBJ2-5; cdr3_nt: TGTGCCACCAGCAGATTCCCCCCTGCGGCGTCCCGAGAGACCCAGTACTTC; cdr3_aa: CATSRFPPAASRETQYF
clone_size: .; d_call: .; v_call: TRBV11-3; j_call: TRBJ2-3; cdr3_nt: TGTGCCAGCAGCTTCCAGGCGTCAGTGACAGCAGATACGCAGTATTTT; cdr3_aa: CASSFQASVTADTQYF
clone_size: .; d_call: .; v_call: TRBV7-7; j_call: TRBJ1-4; cdr3_nt: TGTGCTAGCAGCCCGGGGGGATCTAATGAAAAACTGTTTTTT; cdr3_aa: CASSPGGSNEKLFF
clone_size: .; d_call: TRBD1; v_call: TRBV24-1; j_call: TRBJ1-2; cdr3_nt: TGTGCCACCAGTGATCAGGGACAGTTCTATGGCTACACCTTC; cdr3_aa: CATSDQGQFYGYTF
clone_size: .; d_call: TRBD1; v_call: TRBV23-1; j_call: TRBJ1-2; cdr3_nt: TGCGCCAGCAGCCAGGGTGGGGACAGGGGAAACTATGGCTACACCTTC; cdr3_aa: CASSQGGDRGNYGYTF
clone_size: .; d_call: .; v_call: TRBV30; j_call: TRBJ1-2; cdr3_nt: TGTGCCTGGAGTGGAACAGGAAATCTAGGCTATGGCTACACCTTC; cdr3_aa: CAWSGTGNLGYGYTF
clone_size: .; d_call: .; v_call: TRBV12-3/TRBV12-4; j_call: TRBJ2-7; cdr3_nt: TGTGCCAGCAGTTTCCCAGAGGACTACGAGCAGTACTTC; cdr3_aa: CASSFPEDYEQYF
clone_size: .; d_call: TRBD2; v_call: TRBV28; j_call: TRBJ2-1; cdr3_nt: TGTGCCAGCAGGGGACTAGCGGGCCACTACTCCTACAATGAGCAGTTCTTC; cdr3_aa: CASRGLAGHYSYNEQFF
clone_size: .; d_call: .; v_call: TRBV5-1; j_call: TRBJ1-3; cdr3_nt: TGCGCCAGCAGCTTAGCCGCAGGGTTTTCTGGAAACACCATATATTTT; cdr3_aa: CASSLAAGFSGNTIYF
clone_size: .; d_call: TRBD2; v_call: TRBV7-2; j_call: TRBJ2-3; cdr3_nt: TGTGCCAGCAGCCAACGCACTAGCGGGAACACAGATACGCAGTATTTT; cdr3_aa: CASSQRTSGNTDTQYF
clone_size: .; d_call: .; v_call: TRBV28; j_call: TRBJ1-2; cdr3_nt: TGTGCCAGCATGGAGAGCCGAAACTATGGCTACACCTTC; cdr3_aa: CASMESRNYGYTF
clone_size: once; d_call: .; v_call: TRBV19; j_call: TRBJ1-5; cdr3_nt: TGTGCCAGTAGTATACAGGGGAGTAATCAGCCCCAGCATTTT; cdr3_aa: CASSIQGSNQPQHF
clone_size: .; d_call: .; v_call: TRBV19; j_call: TRBJ1-1; cdr3_nt: TGTGCCAGTAGGGACAGATCTGAAGCTTTCTTT; cdr3_aa: CASRDRSEAFF
clone_size: few; d_call: .; v_call: TRBV2; j_call: TRBJ1-1; cdr3_nt: TGTGCCAGCAGAGTGGACAGTATGATCACTGAAGCTTTCTTT; cdr3_aa: CASRVDSMITEAFF
clone_size: .; d_call: TRBD1; v_call: TRBV30; j_call: TRBJ2-5; cdr3_nt: TGTGCCTGGAGTCTAGGGACAGGGGAAGGGGAGACCCAGTACTTC; cdr3_aa: CAWSLGTGEGETQYF
clone_size: .; d_call: TRBD2; v_call: TRBV28; j_call: TRBJ2-7; cdr3_nt: TGTGCCAGCAGTTTTTTGCGGGAGCTAGTTCCCGAGCAGTACTTC; cdr3_aa: CASSFLRELVPEQYF
clone_size: .; d_call: .; v_call: TRBV15; j_call: TRBJ2-1; cdr3_nt: TGTGCCACCAGCACCCGACAGAGAATCTCCTACAATGAGCAGTTCTTC; cdr3_aa: CATSTRQRISYNEQFF
clone_size: .; d_call: .; v_call: TRBV3-1/TRBV3-2; j_call: TRBJ1-6; cdr3_nt: TGTGCCAGCAGCCAAGGGGAGGGTGGCTATTCACCCCTCCACTTT; cdr3_aa: CASSQGEGGYSPLHF
clone_size: .; d_call: .; v_call: TRBV4-1; j_call: TRBJ1-2; cdr3_nt: TGCGCCAGCAGCCACCGAGACAGAAGCTATGGCTACACCTTC; cdr3_aa: CASSHRDRSYGYTF
clone_size: once; d_call: TRBD1; v_call: TRBV4-3; j_call: TRBJ2-6; cdr3_nt: TGCGCCAGCAGCCAATTCAGGGACAGAACCTCTGGGGCCAACGTCCTGACTTTC; cdr3_aa: CASSQFRDRTSGANVLTF
clone_size: .; d_call: .; v_call: TRBV28; j_call: TRBJ1-1; cdr3_nt: TGTGCCAGCATGAACAGCATGAACACTGAAGCTTTCTTT; cdr3_aa: CASMNSMNTEAFF